The subject of this entry is one T cell receptor (beta chain). PCR involved 60 Vbeta and 13 Jbeta primers. Some clones are missing from TCRdb's copy, which holds only in-frame ones; the method was immunoSEQ multiplex PCR. The table records tens of thousands of clones, roughly 80% of them present only once. The CDR3 consists of 14 residues. Trimming cost V 6 bases and J 0 bases, with 11 bases left between them. Per germline, CDR1 MDHEN and CDR2 SYDVKM. This record belongs to a study of cytomegalovirus exposure and HLA in healthy donors. The clonotype comes from a girl aged 2 to 9 in good health and CMV-seropositive. Sequences were obtained from PBMCs. This chain joins TRBV28 and TRBJ1-1, with D possibly being TRBD1 (5 bases). The CDR3 spells CASSPRALNTEAFF. The CDR3 DNA reads as TGTGCCAGCAGCCCCAGGGCCCTGAACACTGAAGCTTTCTTT.